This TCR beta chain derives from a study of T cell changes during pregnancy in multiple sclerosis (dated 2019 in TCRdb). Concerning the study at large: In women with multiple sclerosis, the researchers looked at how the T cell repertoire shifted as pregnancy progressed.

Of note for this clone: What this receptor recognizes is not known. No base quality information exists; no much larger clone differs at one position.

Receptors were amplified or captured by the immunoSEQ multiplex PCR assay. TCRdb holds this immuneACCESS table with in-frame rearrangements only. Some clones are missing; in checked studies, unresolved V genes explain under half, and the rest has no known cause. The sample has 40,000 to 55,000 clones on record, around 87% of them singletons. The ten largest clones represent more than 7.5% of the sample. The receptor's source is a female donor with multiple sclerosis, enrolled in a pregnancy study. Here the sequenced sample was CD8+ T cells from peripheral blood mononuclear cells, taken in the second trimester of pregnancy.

The DNA reads TGTGCCAGCAGTGAATGGACAGGAGACACCGGGGAGCTGTTTTTT. This translates into CASSEWTGDTGELFF. Rearrangement joined TRBV6-1 to TRBJ2-2; 7 bases in between match TRBD1. Based on the germline V gene, the CDR1 and CDR2 sequences are MNHNS and SASEGT. The junction shows trimming of 2 bases on V and 3 bases on J, and the gene matches do not reach 3 bases of it. The CDR3 runs 15 amino acids, cysteine and phenylalanine included. The kept DNA is CDR3 alone, 45 bases in frame from the first base.